The 3 T cell receptor beta chains listed next were all sequenced from one sample in a study of siplizumab effects on memory and regulatory T cells. Assay used: immunoSEQ multiplex PCR; TCRdb lists only in-frame clones, some missing. The sample has fewer than 120,000 clones, over 85% seen once. The sequencing sample was made of CD4+ T cells sorted from blood. All receptors derive from a human donor in good health.

The V call is TRBV5-1, the J call TRBJ2-7, with D tentatively TRBD1 (5 bases). The V end was cut by 0 bases, the J end by 5 bases, with 9 bases between. CDR1 is SGHRS, CDR2 YFSETQ, per germline. The CDR3 covers 13 residues. DNA of the CDR3: TGCGCCAGCAGCTTGGTTCAGGGAAACGAGCAGTACTTC. This translates into CASSLVQGNEQYF.

The chain is built from TRBV29-1 and TRBJ1-1, with D possibly being TRBD1 (5 bases). V lost 7 bases and J 2 bases, leaving 14 bases between the germline ends. The length of the CDR3 is 13 residues. CDR1 is SQVTM, CDR2 ANQGSEA, per germline. CDR3 sequence (DNA): TGCAGCGGAAAGACGGGGGTTAACACTGAAGCTTTCTTT. This encodes CSGKTGVNTEAFF. Variable domain in full (rest from reference TRBV29-1 and TRBJ1-1): SAVISQKPSRDICQRGTSLTIQCQVDSQVTMMFWYRQQPGQSLTLIATANQGSEATYESGFVIDKFPISRPNLTFSTLTVSNMSPEDSSIYLCSGKTGVNTEAFFGQGTRLTVV.

V gene TRBV25-1 combines with J gene TRBJ2-5, with D possibly matching TRBD2 (7 bases). The germline gives CDR1 MGHDK, CDR2 SYGVNS. The length of the CDR3 is 18 residues. V was cut by 4 bases and J by 0 bases, with 21 bases left in between. CDR3 residues: CASSGSGGGLSYQETQYF. In nucleotides, the CDR3 is TGTGCCAGCAGTGGATCAGGCGGGGGCCTCTCTTACCAAGAGACCCAGTACTTC.